The 20 T cell receptor beta chains below were found in one sample sequenced in a study of T cell clonotyping in hematopoietic cell transplantation. The protocol was immunoSEQ multiplex PCR, while the TCRdb copy is restricted to in-frame clones and leaves out a portion. The table has about 41,000 clones, 95% seen once; the top ten hold 0.75% to 1%. Specimen: peripheral blood mononuclear cells. These receptor sequences come from a young man in good health. Some clones in this sample may be carry-over from other donors' samples.

The V and J genes are TRBV7-9 and TRBJ2-7; the D gene could be TRBD1 or TRBD2 (5 bases each). Trimming removed 4 bases from V and 4 bases from J, with 14 bases in between. This CDR3 is 14 amino acids long. Germline CDR1 and CDR2: SEHNR and FQNEAQ (reference sequence). The CDR3 nucleotides read TGTGCCAGCAGCTACCGGGACGCATATTACGAGCAGTACTTC. Protein: CASSYRDAYYEQYF.

The chain carries TRBV4-1 and TRBJ2-3; 7 bases are shared with TRBD2. Germline assignment: CDR1 MGHRA and CDR2 YSYEKL. This CDR3 spans 13 amino acids. The ends lost 3 bases at V and 3 bases at J; junction bases unmatched: 0. Written as DNA, the CDR3 is TGCGCCAGCAGCCAGCGGGGGACAGATACGCAGTATTTT. It yields the protein CASSQRGTDTQYF.

The CDR3 nucleotides are TGTGCCAGCAGCATCTCTTCTCGGGCGGATGAGCAGTTCTTC. Protein product: CASSISSRADEQFF. The chain has TRBV7-6 and TRBJ2-1; unclear D gene. CDR1 is SGHVS, CDR2 FNYEAQ, per germline. CDR3 length: 14 residues. V was shortened by 5 bases and J by 8 bases, with 16 bases between the two germline ends.

This clone has only one observation. The chain joins TRBV7-9 to TRBJ1-5; D call uncertain. This CDR3 contains 14 residues. Germline V gene data show CDR1 as SEHNR and CDR2 as FQNEAQ (reference sequence). Between the trimmed V and J ends, which lost 1 base and 5 bases, there was a span of 9 bases. The CDR3 here is CASSLDNSHQPQHF. CDR3 DNA: TGTGCCAGCAGCTTAGATAACAGTCATCAGCCCCAGCATTTT.

The J gene is TRBJ2-1, the V gene TRBV29-1; D unresolved. The germline V and J ends were trimmed by 4 bases and 6 bases, with 10 bases remaining between them. Germline V gene data show CDR1 as SQVTM and CDR2 as ANQGSEA. There are 12 residues in the CDR3. CDR3: CSVAPARNEQFF. The CDR3 bases are TGCAGCGTTGCCCCCGCACGCAATGAGCAGTTCTTC.

The chain joins TRBV11-3 to TRBJ2-7, with a weak D call TRBD2 (6 bases). Germline loops: CDR1 SGHNT, CDR2 YENEEA. This CDR3 is 13 amino acids long. Deletions cut 8 bases from V and 3 bases from J, with 14 bases between. The CDR3 DNA reads TGTGCCAGCCGGAGGGAGGTCGGCTACGAGCAGTACTTC. This gives the protein CASRREVGYEQYF.

This chain links TRBV2 with TRBJ2-2, with D perhaps matching TRBD2 (6 bases). The CDR3 sequence is 13 residues long. V lost 4 bases and J 6 bases, leaving 9 bases between the germline ends. Looked up from germline, CDR1 is SNHLY and CDR2 is FYNNEI. The CDR3 DNA sequence: TGTGCCAGCAGTGGACGGGGGTCCGGGGAGCTGTTTTTT. It is translated as CASSGRGSGELFF. The full variable domain, rest sourced from reference TRBV2 and TRBJ2-2, is EPEVTQTPSHQVTQMGQEVILRCVPISNHLYFYWYRQILGQKVEFLVSFYNNEISEKSEIFDDQFSVERPDGSNFTLKIRSTKLEDSAMYFCASSGRGSGELFFGEGSRLTVL.

V and J are TRBV27 and TRBJ2-1; 12 bases fit TRBD2. This CDR3 has 13 amino acids. Germline CDR1 and CDR2: MNHEY and SMNVEV (reference sequence). The V gene end was trimmed by 8 bases and the J gene end by 6 bases; junction bases not matched to a gene: 2. The chain's CDR3 is CASGLAGFNEQFF. The CDR3 DNA reads TGTGCCAGCGGACTAGCGGGATTCAATGAGCAGTTCTTC.

The rearrangement uses TRBV4-3 and TRBJ2-3; TRBD2 aligns across 7 bases. CDR1 is LGHNA, CDR2 YSLEER, per germline. The trim removed 0 bases at V and 2 bases at J, leaving 5 bases unmatched. The length of the CDR3 is 16 residues. CDR3 nucleotides: TGCGCCAGCAGCCAAGAGCCGGGGGGAGACACAGATACGCAGTATTTT. It codes for CASSQEPGGDTDTQYF.

The chain couples TRBV6-1 to TRBJ1-2; no clear D. This CDR3 is built from 14 residues. Trimming removed 4 bases from V and 8 bases from J, with 17 bases in between. Germline V gene sequence: CDR1 MNHNS, CDR2 SASEGT. CDR3 nucleotides: TGTGCCAGCAGTGCCTCAGATCGAGTCGGAGGCTACACCTTC. This codes for CASSASDRVGGYTF.

The CDR3 DNA follows: TGTGCCAGCAGCGCCTTCGACCGCTACGAGCAGTACTTC. As protein: CASSAFDRYEQYF. The chain has TRBV2 and TRBJ2-7; D is ambiguous. V lost 6 bases and J lost 3, with 12 bases in between. Germline V CDR1 and CDR2: SNHLY, FYNNEI. The CDR3 is 13 residues long.

The chain carries TRBV19 and TRBJ1-1; possible D gene TRBD1, 6 bases. Germline V gene lookup returns CDR1 LNHDA and CDR2 SQIVND (reference sequence). Trimming left V 0 bases short and J 1 base short, with 12 bases between. The CDR3 spans 16 residues. The CDR3: CASSIDGRGTNTEAFF. CDR3 coding DNA: TGTGCCAGTAGTATAGATGGCAGGGGCACGAACACTGAAGCTTTCTTT.

The chain uses TRBV29-1 and TRBJ2-5; D possibly uses TRBD1 or TRBD2 (6 bases each). This CDR3 is 12 amino acids long. Trimming took 5 bases from V and 4 from J, leaving 11 bases between them. CDR1 is SQVTM and CDR2 is ANQGSEA in the germline V gene. The CDR3 nucleotides are TGCAGCGTTCGGGGGCGGGGAGAGACCCAGTACTTC. It encodes CSVRGRGETQYF.

V and J are TRBV7-2 and TRBJ2-1; D uncertain. Germline loops: CDR1 SGHTA, CDR2 FQGNSA. The CDR3 is 16 residues long. Trimming pared 4 bases from V and 9 bases from J, leaving 22 bases between. CDR3 residues: CASSSPTGGFGPEQFF. The CDR3, as DNA: TGTGCCAGCAGCTCCCCAACCGGCGGATTTGGCCCTGAGCAGTTCTTC.

The V call is TRBV7-9, the J call TRBJ2-2, with D perhaps matching TRBD1 or TRBD2 (6 bases each). V was clipped by 3 bases and J by 7 bases, with 21 bases between them. Germline V lookup: CDR1 SEHNR, CDR2 FQNEAQ (reference sequence). The CDR3 runs to 17 residues. The CDR3, as DNA: TGTGCCAGCAGCTTTCCTTACCAGGGGCCCGGGGGCGGGGAGCTGTTTTTT. Protein: CASSFPYQGPGGGELFF.

The gene calls are TRBV11-2 and TRBJ1-2, with a tentative D call TRBD1 (6 bases). This CDR3 region has 17 residues. The germline V and J ends were trimmed by 2 bases and 3 bases, with 19 bases remaining between them. Germline-derived CDR1 and CDR2 are SGHAT and FQNNGV. The CDR3 reads CASSLTTGSGADYGYTF. The DNA of the CDR3 is TGTGCCAGCAGCTTAACAACAGGGTCGGGGGCTGACTATGGCTACACCTTC.

The chain links TRBV6-5 to TRBJ2-4; a weak D match, TRBD2 (5 bases). This CDR3 is 16 amino acids long. CDR1 MNHEY and CDR2 SVGAGI come from the germline V gene. The V end was cut by 0 bases, the J end by 1 base, with 10 bases between. The CDR3 DNA sequence: TGTGCCAGCAGTTACTCTGCTAGCCTGGCCAAAAACATTCAGTACTTC. The encoded protein is CASSYSASLAKNIQYF.

V usage is TRBV2 and J usage is TRBJ2-4; 7 bases are a match to TRBD1. The CDR3 length is 12 residues. V shed 8 bases and J 5 bases; nucleotides not matched to a gene: 3. Germline values: CDR1 SNHLY, CDR2 FYNNEI. DNA of the CDR3: TGTGCCAGCCTTGGGACAGAAAACATTCAGTACTTC. This gives the protein CASLGTENIQYF. Looking up the rest from reference TRBV2 and TRBJ2-4 gives the full variable domain: EPEVTQTPSHQVTQMGQEVILRCVPISNHLYFYWYRQILGQKVEFLVSFYNNEISEKSEIFDDQFSVERPDGSNFTLKIRSTKLEDSAMYFCASLGTENIQYFGAGTRLSVL.

The chain joins TRBV5-6 to TRBJ2-2; weak D call: TRBD2 (6 bases). The V end was cut by 5 bases, the J end by 5 bases, with 10 bases between. This CDR3 has 13 amino acids. Germline lookup yields CDR1 SGHDT and CDR2 YYEEEE. Here the CDR3 reads CASRSTSTGELFF. The CDR3 DNA reads as TGTGCCAGCAGATCGACTAGTACCGGGGAGCTGTTTTTT.

CDR3 sequence reads: CASSLSAGGPQDTQYF. The DNA of the CDR3 is TGTGCCAGCAGCTTATCAGCGGGGGGGCCTCAGGATACGCAGTATTTT. This chain connects TRBV7-8 to TRBJ2-3; 10 nucleotides align to TRBD2. The CDR3 is made up of 16 amino acids. Losses at the gene ends were 2 bases for V and 6 bases for J; bases not matched to a gene: 8. CDR1 and CDR2 from the germline V gene are SGHVS and FQNEAQ. The full variable domain, its missing parts supplied by reference TRBV7-8 and TRBJ2-3, is GAGVSQSPRYKVAKRGQDVALRCDPISGHVSLFWYQQALGQGPEFLTYFQNEAQLDKSGLPSDRFFAERPEGSVSTLKIQRTQQEDSAVYLCASSLSAGGPQDTQYFGPGTRLTVL.